This T cell receptor beta chain appears in the sequencing data of a study of regulatory T cells in long-lasting Graves disease. This clonotype was seen at least ten times. Sequencing libraries for TCR beta were prepared with iRepertoire HTBI primers and Arm-PCR of CDR3 regions. From the multiplex PCR reads, TCRdb called clonotypes with MiXCR, one entry per CDR3 protein. Of fewer than 550,000 distinct CDR3 sequences listed, about 15% are singletons. The CDR3 covers 14 residues. J gave up 0 bases and V 10 bases, and 5 bases lay outside the gene matches. Germline V gene lookup returns CDR1 MDHEN and CDR2 SYDVKM. Time point meaning: newly diagnosed GD, antithyroid drugs for less than 3 months. PBMC-extracted RNA yielded the TCR library. A further study also used this sample, focusing on T cells in Graves' hyperthyroidism and ophthalmopathy.

This TCR derives from a woman aged 18-29 years with Graves disease. The chain joins TRBV28 to TRBJ2-3; 9 bases line up with TRBD2. This material consisted of peripheral blood mononuclear cells (PBMCs), taken at new diagnosis, from a patient treated with antithyroid drugs. The DNA of the CDR3 is TGTGCCACACAGACTAGCGGAAGCACAGATACGCAGTATTTT. This translates into CATQTSGSTDTQYF.